Listed below are T cell receptor beta chains from one sample, sequenced in a study of cytomegalovirus exposure and HLA in healthy donors. The assay was immunoSEQ multiplex PCR, and TCRdb's table has in-frame clones only and misses some. The table shows approximately 190,000 clones, with 87% occurring only once. Sequenced: PBMCs. The receptors shown here come from a man aged 25-45 years in good health and CMV-seronegative. Each CDR3 is given with its conserved first and last residue. Each record gives: V gene, D gene, J gene, clone size, CDR3 DNA, CDR3 protein. The D gene is left open where the match is weak. Clone size is not always given. Where it is, it says once, few, many or a class for expanded clones.

>TRBV7-9|-|TRBJ1-6|-
TGTGCCAGCAACACAATTTCGAATTCACCCCTCCACTTT
CASNTISNSPLHF
>TRBV28|TRBD2|TRBJ2-7|-
TGTGCCAGCAGTCTGACTAGCGCAGGCACCTACGAGCGGTACTTC
CASSLTSAGTYERYF
>TRBV9|TRBD2|TRBJ2-7|once
TGTGCCAGCAGCCCCCGATCAGAAACTAGCGGGAGGCCGGGGTACGAGCAGTACTTC
CASSPRSETSGRPGYEQYF
>TRBV4-1|-|TRBJ2-5|few
TGCGCCAGCAGCCAGGAGAAGGACACCTTCTGGGAGACCCAGTACTTC
CASSQEKDTFWETQYF
>TRBV18|TRBD2|TRBJ2-7|-
TGTGCCAGCTCACCTGGGACTAGCTACGAGCAGTACTTC
CASSPGTSYEQYF
>TRBV6-1|TRBD1|TRBJ2-5|few
TGTGCCACCCTGACAGGGATCCAAGAGACCCAGTACTTC
CATLTGIQETQYF
>TRBV11-2|TRBD1|TRBJ1-1|-
TGTGCCAGCAGCTTAGGGATCGGACAGGGGGGAGCTGAAGCTTTCTTT
CASSLGIGQGGAEAFF
>TRBV28|TRBD1|TRBJ1-5|-
TGTGCCAGCACCGTAACAGGGGTCAATCAGCCCCAGCATTTT
CASTVTGVNQPQHF
>TRBV6-6|TRBD1|TRBJ2-2|-
TGTGCCAGCTCCCCGGGACAGGGGGCCACCGGGGAGCTGTTTTTT
CASSPGQGATGELFF
>TRBV5-1|TRBD1|TRBJ2-7|few
TGCGCCAGCAGCTTGGTCCAGGGGGACGGAAGGGAGCAGTACTTC
CASSLVQGDGREQYF
>TRBV2|-|TRBJ1-3|-
TGTGCCAGCAGTGAATTGCGGAGCTCTGGAAACACCATATATTTT
CASSELRSSGNTIYF
>TRBV11-3|TRBD1|TRBJ2-1|-
TGTGCCAGCAGCTTAAGGGACAGGGGCATTGATGAGCAGTTCTTC
CASSLRDRGIDEQFF
>TRBV19|-|TRBJ2-1|-
TGTGCCAGTAGTATCGTCAATGAGCAGTTCTTC
CASSIVNEQFF
>TRBV19|TRBD1|TRBJ1-6|-
TGTGCCAGTAGTTGGGGACAGGGTAATTCACCCCTCCACTTT
CASSWGQGNSPLHF
>TRBV6-6|TRBD2|TRBJ2-3|-
TGTGCCAGCAGCCGGACTAGCGGGGGGGGAGCGCAGTATTTT
CASSRTSGGGAQYF
>TRBV4-1|TRBD1|TRBJ2-7|-
TGCGCCAGCAGCCGCAGCCCCCCCGGGACAGGGGCCGCCGAGCAGTACTTC
CASSRSPPGTGAAEQYF
>TRBV29-1|TRBD2|TRBJ2-1|-
TGCAGCGTTCCCAGGGGAGGAGCGGGAGGCTACAATGAGCAGTTCTTC
CSVPRGGAGGYNEQFF
>TRBV28|-|TRBJ1-2|-
TGTGCCAGCAGCCAAACAGGAAACTATGGCTACACCTTC
CASSQTGNYGYTF
>TRBV5-1|-|TRBJ2-7|-
TGCGCCACGGCCAGGGTGGGGGCCCCCTACGAGCAGTACTTC
CATARVGAPYEQYF